Listed below are T cell receptor beta chains from one sample, sequenced in a study of tumor-infiltrating lymphocytes in primary liver carcinoma. One entry per CDR3 protein, called by TCRdb with MiXCR from the multiplex PCR reads. The sample consists of just over 300,000 distinct CDR3 sequences, almost 60% of them appearing once. The material sequenced was peripheral blood. The receptors were sampled from a woman in her thirties with primary liver carcinoma and hepatitis B virus infection. Each CDR3 is given with its conserved first and last residue. The D gene is left open where the match is weak. Part of the rows lack a size; the others show once, few, many or a class for expanded clones.

>TRBJ2-7|TRBV29-1|-|-
CSVDCYEQYF
TGCAGCGTTGACTGCTATGAGCAGTACTTC
>TRBJ2-7|TRBV11-2|-|many
CASSLDRARTYEQYF
TGTGCCAGCAGCTTAGATCGTGCCAGGACATACGAGCAGTACTTC
>TRBJ2-3|TRBV7-9|-|few
CASSLSTASTDTQYF
TGTGCCAGCAGCTTATCTACAGCTAGCACAGATACGCAGTATTTT
>TRBJ2-2|TRBV4-2|-|-
CVSSQTRGTTGELFF
TGTGTCAGCAGCCAAACCCGGGGCACAACCGGGGAGCTGTTTTTT
>TRBJ1-5|TRBV10-3|-|-
CAISRAAPSNQPQHF
TGTGCCATCAGTAGGGCGGCCCCCAGCAATCAGCCCCAGCATTTT
>TRBJ2-2|TRBV11-2|TRBD2|-
CASNLDLLAGGAGVLFF
TGTGCCAGCAACTTAGATCTCCTCGCGGGAGGAGCCGGGGTGCTGTTTTTT
>TRBJ2-2|TRBV12-3/TRBV12-4|-|-
CASSPRDSYTGELFF
TGTGCCAGCAGCCCCAGGGACTCCTACACCGGGGAGCTGTTTTTT
>TRBJ2-3|TRBV11-2|TRBD2|-
CASSLDIAGVVTDTQYF
TGCGCCAGCAGCTTAGACATAGCGGGAGTCGTTACAGATACGCAGTATTTT
>TRBJ2-7|TRBV6-1|-|few
CASSEGDSRREQYF
TGTGCCAGCAGTGAAGGGGACTCCAGGAGGGAGCAGTACTTC
>TRBJ2-3|TRBV5-1|-|-
CASRGEAVNTDTQYF
TGCGCCAGCAGGGGGGAAGCGGTAAACACAGATACGCAGTATTTT
>TRBJ2-7|TRBV28|-|few
CASSPDITEQYF
TGTGCCAGCAGTCCCGACATCACCGAGCAGTACTTC